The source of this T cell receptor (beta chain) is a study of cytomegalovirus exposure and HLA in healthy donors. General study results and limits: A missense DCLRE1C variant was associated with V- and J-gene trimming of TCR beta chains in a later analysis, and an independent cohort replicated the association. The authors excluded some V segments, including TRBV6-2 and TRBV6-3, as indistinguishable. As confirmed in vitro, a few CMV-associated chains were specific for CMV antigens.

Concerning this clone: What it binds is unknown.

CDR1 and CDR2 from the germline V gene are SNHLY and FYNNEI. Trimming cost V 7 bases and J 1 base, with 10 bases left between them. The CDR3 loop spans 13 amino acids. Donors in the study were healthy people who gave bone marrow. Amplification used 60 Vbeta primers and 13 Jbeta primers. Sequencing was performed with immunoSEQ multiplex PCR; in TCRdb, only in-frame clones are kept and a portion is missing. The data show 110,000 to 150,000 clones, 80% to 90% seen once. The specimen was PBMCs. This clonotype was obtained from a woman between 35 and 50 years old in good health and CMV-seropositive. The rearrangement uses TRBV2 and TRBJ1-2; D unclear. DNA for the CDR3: TGTGCCAGCAAACCGGGTTTTAACTATGGCTACACCTTC. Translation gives CASKPGFNYGYTF.